The 4 T cell receptor beta chains below were found in one sample sequenced in a study of control samples from healthy donors and cancer patients. This table comes from immunoSEQ multiplex PCR, and its TCRdb copy is limited to in-frame clones, with some not included. The table has 170,000 or so clones, around 93% seen once. Sequencing used blood. The receptors originated from a man between 18 and 35 years old in good health.

Turning to this clone: One end of the junction varies from germline; a read error may be responsible. The J gene is TRBJ1-6, the V gene TRBV2; D might be TRBD1 (6 bases). Germline assignment: CDR1 SNHLY and CDR2 FYNNEI. The CDR3 is 15 residues long. The CDR3 loop is CASSGPAGDKSPLHF. For the CDR3, the DNA is TGTGCCAGCAGTGGTCCGGCAGGGGATAAGTCACCCCTCCACTTT.

The rearrangement uses TRBV5-1 and TRBJ1-1; 8 bases line up with TRBD1. V shed 4 bases, J shed 1 base, and the junction held 9 bases outside the gene matches. Germline V gene sequence: CDR1 SGHRS, CDR2 YFSETQ. This CDR3 region has 16 residues. This CDR3 reads CASSPPHGTGNTEAFF. The DNA for the CDR3 is TGCGCCAGCAGCCCCCCGCACGGGACAGGGAACACTGAAGCTTTCTTT.

The chain uses TRBV6-5 and TRBJ2-3, with TRBD1 matching 8 bases. V gave up 6 bases and J gave up 5 bases; unmatched junction bases: 4. This CDR3 has 13 residues. The V gene's germline CDR1 is MNHEY and CDR2 SVGAGI. The CDR3 sequence: CASSGQGIDTQYF. CDR3 coding DNA: TGTGCCAGCAGCGGACAGGGAATAGATACGCAGTATTTT.

The genes are TRBV5-1 and TRBJ1-1; 9 bases match TRBD1. With V trimmed by 3 bases and J by 11 bases, 14 bases remained unmatched. This CDR3 has 15 amino acids. Germline V lookup: CDR1 SGHRS, CDR2 YFSETQ. CDR3 sequence reads: CASSSDPGTGFDAFF. CDR3 DNA sequence: TGCGCCAGCAGCTCCGATCCCGGGACAGGGTTTGATGCTTTCTTT. Full variable domain (missing parts from reference TRBV5-1 and TRBJ1-1): KAGVTQTPRYLIKTRGQQVTLSCSPISGHRSVSWYQQTPGQGLQFLFEYFSETQRNKGNFPGRFSGRQFSNSRSEMNVSTLELGDSALYLCASSSDPGTGFDAFFGQGTRLTVV.